The clone carrying this T cell receptor (beta chain) has a handful of counts. The target antigen is unknown. Together with a sample-barcoded 5' primer, a J-beta primer mix was included in a second PCR lasting about 6 to 12 cycles. TCRdb called the 5' RACE reads again in MiXCR, with one record for every CDR3 protein. This sample yields around 2 million distinct CDR3 sequences, of which about two fifths are seen a single time; 23% belongs to the top ten. This specimen belongs to a study of blood T cells in healthy people across ages. Study outcomes and limitations: Unsorted PBMCs prevented conclusive naive versus antigen-experienced comparison. When set beside aged donors, long-lived donors presented more naive CD4+ cells and higher diversity.

The J segment lost 4 bases and the V segment lost 5 bases, leaving 7 bases of the junction unmatched. This CDR3 spans 15 amino acids. The germline gives CDR1 MNHEY, CDR2 SMNVEV (reference sequence). The sequence came from a human donor in good health. The gene calls are TRBV27 and TRBJ2-1; TRBD1 matches at 8 bases. Material: blood. CDR3 residues: CASSNGQGSYNEQFF. Written as DNA, the CDR3 is TGTGCCAGCAGTAACGGACAGGGTTCGTACAATGAGCAGTTCTTC.